The rows below give T cell receptor beta chains drawn from one sample of a study of blood T cell repertoires in COVID-19. Some clones are missing from TCRdb's copy, which holds only in-frame ones; the method was immunoSEQ multiplex PCR. The data contain 55,000 to 75,000 clones, about 86% of them singletons. The sequenced sample consisted of peripheral blood. The receptors stem from a man older than 75 with COVID-19, enrolled during active disease. CDR3s include the opening cysteine and the closing phenylalanine or tryptophan. Each record gives: clone size, D gene, J gene, V gene, CDR3 DNA, CDR3 protein. The D gene is left open where the match is weak. Only part of the rows carry a size: once, few, many, or a class if the clone is expanded.

few TRBD1 TRBJ1-2 TRBV24-1 TGTGCCACCAGTGAACCGGGACAGGGGGTAAACCTATATGGCTACACCTTC CATSEPGQGVNLYGYTF
medium-sized TRBD2 TRBJ2-7 TRBV6-5 TGTGCCAGCAGTCCCCTAGCGGGGGGGCTTGAGCAGTACTTC CASSPLAGGLEQYF
NA TRBD1 TRBJ2-4 TRBV5-8 TGTGCCAGCAGCTGGGTCCCACAGGGGCTAGCCAAAAACATTCAGTACTTC CASSWVPQGLAKNIQYF
NA NA TRBJ2-3 TRBV19 TGTGCCAGTATTAGTACTGAGCCTAGCACAGATACGCAGTATTTT CASISTEPSTDTQYF
once TRBD2 TRBJ2-3 TRBV24-1 TGTGCCACCAGTGATCGTCTAGCGGGCTTCACAGATACGCAGTATTTT CATSDRLAGFTDTQYF
NA NA TRBJ1-5 TRBV18 TGTGCCAGCTCACCCCAGAGTGCCGGGAGCAATCAGCCCCAGCATTTT CASSPQSAGSNQPQHF
NA NA TRBJ2-1 TRBV11-2 TGTGCCAGCAGTTCCCGGACAGCAAACAATGAGCAGTTCTTC CASSSRTANNEQFF
NA NA TRBJ1-1 TRBV3-1/TRBV3-2 TGTGCCAGCAGCCCCTCTTCTACCGGGGCGGGGGCTGAAGCTTTCTTT CASSPSSTGAGAEAFF
NA NA TRBJ1-2 TRBV7-9 TGTGCCAGCAGCCTAAAGGGGTTTGAAGACTATGGCTACACCTTC CASSLKGFEDYGYTF
few NA TRBJ1-1 TRBV7-9 TGTGCCAGCAGCCCTACGGGAGGGGGGATGAACACTGAAGCTTTCTTT CASSPTGGGMNTEAFF
NA NA TRBJ1-1 TRBV4-3 TGCGCCAGCAGCCCTCTCACGGGGGGTGGCACTGAAGCTTTCTTT CASSPLTGGGTEAFF
NA TRBD2 TRBJ2-1 TRBV18 TGTGCCAGCTCACCCCTAGCGGGGGGAGACGAGCAGTTCTTC CASSPLAGGDEQFF
NA TRBD1 TRBJ2-1 TRBV3-1/TRBV3-2 TGTGCCAGCAGCCAAGATCTTGGGACAGGTTTCTCCCACAATGAGCAGTTCTTC CASSQDLGTGFSHNEQFF
NA NA TRBJ2-1 TRBV7-7 TGTGCCAGCAGCGCCCTACTGGGGAGCTCCTACAATGAGCAGTTCTTC CASSALLGSSYNEQFF
NA TRBD1 TRBJ1-2 TRBV7-2 TGTGCCAGCAGCTCCGGGGGACAGCTCTATGGCTACACCTTC CASSSGGQLYGYTF
NA TRBD1 TRBJ2-3 TRBV5-1 TGCGCCAGCAGCTTGGCCGGGACAGGGGGAGATACGCAGTATTTT CASSLAGTGGDTQYF
NA TRBD2 TRBJ2-1 TRBV9 TGTGCCAGCAGCGTAGTGGGACTAGCGGAAAATGAGCAGTTCTTC CASSVVGLAENEQFF
NA TRBD1 TRBJ2-2 TRBV4-3 TGCGCCAGCAGCTGGACAGGTTACACCGGGGAGCTGTTTTTT CASSWTGYTGELFF
NA TRBD2 TRBJ2-1 TRBV19 TGTGCCAGTAGTCGAAGCGGGAGCTCCTACAATGAGCAGTTCTTC CASSRSGSSYNEQFF
NA TRBD2 TRBJ2-5 TRBV5-1 TGCGCCAGCAGCCGTCACTTAGCGGGAGGAGGAGAGACCCAGTACTTC CASSRHLAGGGETQYF
NA NA TRBJ1-1 TRBV18 TGTGCCAGCTCACCCAGTGCAGGAAACACTGAAGCTTTCTTT CASSPSAGNTEAFF
NA NA TRBJ1-2 TRBV11-1 TGTGCCAGCAGCCTAGAGGGGGTCGGCTACACCTTC CASSLEGVGYTF
NA NA TRBJ2-2 TRBV19 TGTGCCAGTAGTATAACCCCTAGCTTCATCACCGGGGAGCTGTTTTTT CASSITPSFITGELFF
NA TRBD1 TRBJ2-4 TRBV5-6 TGTGCCAGCAGCTTGCCCCGGGACAGCAAAAACATTCAGTACTTC CASSLPRDSKNIQYF
NA TRBD1 TRBJ2-1 TRBV9 TGTGCCAGCAGCGCCCGCCCGCAGGGGGCAGGCTACAATGAGCAGTTCTTC CASSARPQGAGYNEQFF
NA NA TRBJ1-5 TRBV28 TGTGCCAGCAGCCGACAGGCCAATCAGCCCCAGCATTTT CASSRQANQPQHF
NA NA TRBJ1-1 TRBV25-1 TGTGCCAGCAGTGAAACAGGGATGAACACTGAAGCTTTCTTT CASSETGMNTEAFF
once TRBD2 TRBJ2-3 TRBV9 TGTGCCAGCAGCCTAGTCGGTAGCGGGAGTTGGTTAGATACGCAGTATTTT CASSLVGSGSWLDTQYF
NA NA TRBJ1-2 TRBV7-2 TGTGCCAGCAGCTTAAGGGGCTTCGCGAACTATGGCTACACCTTC CASSLRGFANYGYTF
NA TRBD1 TRBJ1-6 TRBV19 TGTGCCAGTAGTATTAAGGGACAGGGTAATTCACCCCTCCACTTT CASSIKGQGNSPLHF
NA NA TRBJ1-2 TRBV2 TGTGCCAGCAGTGACGCGGGGGCAGGTGGCTACACCTTC CASSDAGAGGYTF
NA NA TRBJ1-2 TRBV28 TGTGCCAGCAGTTTGGAGCTAGTAGTCGGTGGCTACACCTTC CASSLELVVGGYTF
NA TRBD2 TRBJ2-2 TRBV6-2/TRBV6-3 TGTGCCAGCAGTTCCCTAGCGGGGGTGATGAACACCGGGGAGCTGTTTTTT CASSSLAGVMNTGELFF
NA NA TRBJ1-4 TRBV19 TGTGCCAGTAGTATCCGGTTACGAAATGAAAAACTGTTTTTT CASSIRLRNEKLFF
NA NA TRBJ1-5 TRBV28 TGTGCCAGCAGTTTCGGAGGGAGCAATCAGCCCCAGCATTTT CASSFGGSNQPQHF
NA TRBD1 TRBJ1-1 TRBV15 TGTGCCACCAGCAGGGGTAGGGGACAGCTGAACACTGAAGCTTTCTTT CATSRGRGQLNTEAFF
NA NA TRBJ2-7 TRBV29-1 TGCAGCGTCAAAACAGGGAGCTCCTACGAGCAGTACTTC CSVKTGSSYEQYF
NA TRBD1 TRBJ2-3 TRBV7-8 TGTGCCAGCAGCAAAGACAGGGCCGATACGCAGTATTTT CASSKDRADTQYF
NA TRBD2 TRBJ2-1 TRBV19 TGTGCCAGTAGTATACGGGGGACTAGCTCCAATGAGCAGTTCTTC CASSIRGTSSNEQFF
NA NA TRBJ2-2 TRBV5-4 TGTGCCAGCAGCTCCCCAGGGACCGGGGAGCTGTTTTTT CASSSPGTGELFF
NA NA TRBJ2-3 TRBV9 TGTGCCAGCAGCTGGCCGGGGGACTTCGACACAGATACGCAGTATTTT CASSWPGDFDTDTQYF